The 28 T cell receptor beta chains listed next were all sequenced from one sample in a study of PD-1 blockade in classical Hodgkin lymphoma. Time point denoted: newly diagnosed, previously untreated cHL patient sample. Applied to thawed PBMCs, magnetic negative selection was the method used to isolate CD8+ T cells. TCRdb keeps only in-frame clones here, not all; method: immunoSEQ multiplex PCR. The data contain about 3,200 clones, roughly 71% of them singletons. Sequenced: CD8+ T cells from blood. The source of these receptors is a human donor with classical Hodgkin lymphoma.

J is TRBJ2-7 and V is TRBV28, with 9 bases fitting TRBD2. The CDR3 is 14 residues long. After removal of 7 bases from V and 6 bases from J, the junction contained 10 bases not matched to a gene. Germline lookup yields CDR1 MDHEN and CDR2 SYDVKM. In DNA, the CDR3 is TGTGCCAGCAATCTAGCGGGACCGGTTCGCGAGCAGTACTTC. This translates into CASNLAGPVREQYF. Supplemented by reference TRBV28 and TRBJ2-7, the full variable domain reads DVKVTQSSRYLVKRTGEKVFLECVQDMDHENMFWYRQDPGLGLRLIYFSYDVKMKEKGDIPEGYSVSREKKERFSLILESASTNQTSMYLCASNLAGPVREQYFGPGTRLTVT.

This chain connects TRBV6-5 to TRBJ2-5; maybe TRBD1 (6 bases). Per germline, CDR1 MNHEY and CDR2 SVGAGI. CDR3 length: 14 amino acids. V was shortened by 6 bases and J by 2 bases, with 13 bases between the two germline ends. CDR3 sequence: CASSAPGQQETQYF. The CDR3 region has the DNA TGTGCCAGCAGCGCCCCGGGACAACAAGAGACCCAGTACTTC.

The chain carries TRBV5-1 and TRBJ1-1; 7 nucleotides line up with TRBD1. This CDR3 is 18 amino acids long. Trimming removed 4 bases from V and 2 bases from J; junction bases left unmatched: 17. CDR1 and CDR2 (germline): SGHRS, YFSETQ. The CDR3 coding sequence is TGCGCCAGCAGCCGCCTAGGGGGCCTGGGACGAGGAAACACTGAAGCTTTCTTT. It codes for CASSRLGGLGRGNTEAFF.

The V call is TRBV6-5, the J call TRBJ2-5, with D perhaps TRBD2 (6 bases). This CDR3 is built from 13 residues. The V gene's germline CDR1 is MNHEY and CDR2 SVGAGI. The V gene lost 6 bases and the J gene lost 3 bases, with 11 bases spanning the gap. The CDR3 bases are TGTGCCAGCAGCCTCTGGGGGGAAGAGACCCAGTACTTC. Translated, it gives CASSLWGEETQYF.

The V gene is TRBV2, the J gene TRBJ2-1; D ambiguous. Deletions cut 2 bases from V and 8 bases from J, with 10 bases between. The CDR3 runs 13 residues. Germline V gene data show CDR1 as SNHLY and CDR2 as FYNNEI. The CDR3 DNA reads TGTGCCAGCAGTGAACTAGTTACGCATGAGCAGTTCTTC. It translates to CASSELVTHEQFF.

The chain uses TRBV19 and TRBJ2-2, with D unclear. The ends were cut back, 3 bases at V and 6 bases at J, with 8 bases in the middle. The germline gives CDR1 LNHDA, CDR2 SQIVND (reference sequence). The CDR3 is made up of 13 amino acids. Here the CDR3 DNA reads TGTGCCAGTAGTATCGCCCCGCCCGGGGAGCTGTTTTTT. Its translation: CASSIAPPGELFF.

This chain links TRBV11-2 with TRBJ2-1; D is unclear. Trimming pared 1 base from V and 4 bases from J, leaving 8 bases between. Germline V gene lookup returns CDR1 SGHAT and CDR2 FQNNGV. The CDR3 spans 14 residues. For the CDR3, the DNA is TGTGCCAGCAGCTTAGTGTCCGAATACAATGAGCAGTTCTTC. It encodes CASSLVSEYNEQFF.

CDR3 residues: CASSIGQGGNEQFF. CDR3 bases: TGTGCCAGCAGTATAGGACAGGGTGGGAATGAGCAGTTCTTC. This chain joins TRBV2 and TRBJ2-1; 8 bases map to TRBD1. Germline trimming cut 5 bases from V and 7 bases from J; bases unmatched to any gene: 7. Germline V gene lookup returns CDR1 SNHLY and CDR2 FYNNEI. CDR3 length: 14 residues.

The chain has TRBV19 and TRBJ2-6; 10 bases map to TRBD1. V gave up 10 bases and J gave up 1 base; unmatched junction bases: 7. The CDR3 contains 16 residues. Germline V gene sequence: CDR1 LNHDA, CDR2 SQIVND (reference sequence). The CDR3 region is CATAGTGASGANVLTF. In DNA, the CDR3 is TGTGCCACTGCGGGGACAGGGGCTTCTGGGGCCAACGTCCTGACTTTC.

This sequence joins TRBV28 and TRBJ2-7, with TRBD2 as a possible D gene (6 bases). The CDR3 extends over 15 amino acids. V lost 4 bases and J lost 3, with 16 bases in between. The germline gives CDR1 MDHEN, CDR2 SYDVKM. Here the CDR3 reads CASSSIGGTDYEQYF. CDR3 DNA: TGTGCCAGCAGTTCCATCGGAGGGACTGACTACGAGCAGTACTTC.

The chain is built from TRBV4-2 and TRBJ2-7; D might be TRBD2 (6 bases). The CDR3 runs 14 residues. The germline V gene has CDR1 LGHNA and CDR2 YNFKEQ. Deletions cut 5 bases from V and 1 base from J, with 12 bases between. CDR3 coding DNA: TGTGCCAGCAGCTTCCCCCGGGAGTCCTACGAGCAGTACTTC. Translated: CASSFPRESYEQYF.

In nucleotides, the CDR3 is TGTGCCAGCAGTTTTCGGTCTCCCAGAATAGATGGCTACACCTTC. It specifies CASSFRSPRIDGYTF. V and J are TRBV27 and TRBJ1-2; no definite D call. Germline V gene lookup returns CDR1 MNHEY and CDR2 SMNVEV (reference sequence). V was cut by 3 bases and J by 6 bases, with 17 bases left in between. CDR3 length: 15 residues.

The chain couples TRBV9 to TRBJ2-5; TRBD2 matches 10 bases. CDR3 length: 16 residues. Germline V lookup: CDR1 SGDLS, CDR2 YYNGEE. Trimming removed 2 bases from V and 0 bases from J; junction bases left unmatched: 4. For the CDR3, the DNA is TGTGCCAGCAGCGTCACTAGCGGGATTTACCAAGAGACCCAGTACTTC. The encoded protein is CASSVTSGIYQETQYF.

The chain uses TRBV5-6 and TRBJ2-5; TRBD1 might be the D (5 bases). Per germline, CDR1 SGHDT and CDR2 YYEEEE. This CDR3 is 17 amino acids long. The germline V and J ends were trimmed by 0 bases and 2 bases, with 17 bases remaining between them. The CDR3 sequence is CASSLESWTIRQETQYF. The CDR3 coding sequence is TGTGCCAGCAGCTTGGAAAGCTGGACAATACGGCAAGAGACCCAGTACTTC. The variable domain in full, completed from reference TRBV5-6 and TRBJ2-5, reads DAGVTQSPTHLIKTRGQQVTLRCSPKSGHDTVSWYQQALGQGPQFIFQYYEEEERQRGNFPDRFSGHQFPNYSSELNVNALLLGDSALYLCASSLESWTIRQETQYFGPGTRLLVL.

The chain has TRBV20-1 and TRBJ2-7; D gene ambiguous. CDR1 DFQATT and CDR2 SNEGSKA come from the germline V gene (reference sequence). Trimming pared 4 bases from V and 2 bases from J, leaving 6 bases between. The CDR3 covers 11 residues. CDR3 bases: TGCAGTGCTATAGAAACCTACGAGCAGTACTTC. Residues: CSAIETYEQYF.

The CDR3 bases are TGTGCCAGCAGCACCAAAATGGTCGGGGGACCAACCTACGAGCAGTACTTC. It is translated as CASSTKMVGGPTYEQYF. J is TRBJ2-7 and V is TRBV28; D may be TRBD2 (6 bases). Trimming pared 6 bases from V and 2 bases from J, leaving 23 bases between. The CDR3 loop spans 17 amino acids. Germline V gives CDR1 MDHEN, CDR2 SYDVKM.

In nucleotides, the CDR3 is TGTGCCACCCCCCCGCGTAGCGATACGCAGTATTTT. Protein: CATPPRSDTQYF. The J gene is TRBJ2-3, the V gene TRBV7-2; D is ambiguous. Trimming took off 10 bases at V and 6 bases at J, with 14 bases between the two ends. Germline CDR1 and CDR2: SGHTA and FQGNSA. The CDR3 totals 12 residues.

The chain combines TRBV29-1 with TRBJ2-6; D is ambiguous. Germline V gene lookup returns CDR1 SQVTM and CDR2 ANQGSEA. V gave up 6 bases and J gave up 0 bases, with 6 bases separating them. The CDR3 length is 13 residues. The CDR3 spells CSVRFSGANVLTF. CDR3 nucleotide sequence: TGCAGCGTGCGTTTCTCTGGGGCCAACGTCCTGACTTTC. The variable domain in full, completed from reference TRBV29-1 and TRBJ2-6, reads SAVISQKPSRDICQRGTSLTIQCQVDSQVTMMFWYRQQPGQSLTLIATANQGSEATYESGFVIDKFPISRPNLTFSTLTVSNMSPEDSSIYLCSVRFSGANVLTFGAGSRLTVL.

The chain couples TRBV7-9 to TRBJ2-1; D perhaps matches TRBD2 (5 bases). Trimming removed 0 bases at V and 12 bases at J, with 21 bases between. Germline V gene lookup returns CDR1 SEHNR and CDR2 FQNEAQ (reference sequence). The length of the CDR3 is 16 residues. As DNA, the CDR3 is TGTGCCAGCAGCTTAGCACTAGGGCAGGTGGGGTTGGGGCAGTTCTTC. As protein: CASSLALGQVGLGQFF.

This chain uses TRBV11-1 with TRBJ2-7; unclear D gene. V dropped 5 bases and J dropped 2 bases, with 16 bases sitting between them. CDR3 length: 15 residues. Germline V gene sequence: CDR1 SGHAT, CDR2 FQDESV (reference sequence). In DNA, the CDR3 is TGTGCCAGCAGCCTGAGTATCGGGTTAGCCTACGAGCAGTACTTC. Translating gives CASSLSIGLAYEQYF.

The chain carries TRBV27 and TRBJ1-5, with 7 bases aligning to TRBD1. V lost 8 bases to trimming and J lost 4 bases; unmatched junction nucleotides: 5. Germline V gene sequence: CDR1 MNHEY, CDR2 SMNVEV (reference sequence). The CDR3 loop spans 13 amino acids. In nucleotides, the CDR3 is TGTGCCAGCGCCGACAGGGTAAATCAGCCCCAGCATTTT. The encoded protein is CASADRVNQPQHF.

The chain couples TRBV5-1 to TRBJ2-3, with 8 bases lining up with TRBD1. The CDR3 covers 17 residues. The germline V gene encodes CDR1 SGHRS and CDR2 YFSETQ. Germline trimming cut 2 bases from V and 4 bases from J; bases unmatched to any gene: 12. This CDR3 is CASSLNQGASRADTQYF. CDR3 DNA sequence: TGCGCCAGCAGCTTAAATCAGGGGGCTTCTAGGGCAGATACGCAGTATTTT.

By share, this clone ranks as large. The rearrangement joins TRBV25-1 to TRBJ2-1, with unresolved D. The CDR3 is 15 residues long. V was shortened by 1 base and J by 5 bases, with 12 bases between the two germline ends. Germline CDR1 MGHDK, CDR2 SYGVNS. This chain's CDR3 is CASSEFRRQDNEQFF. DNA for the CDR3: TGTGCCAGCAGTGAATTTCGGCGGCAGGACAATGAGCAGTTCTTC. Complete variable domain (other parts from reference TRBV25-1 and TRBJ2-1): EADIYQTPRYLVIGTGKKITLECSQTMGHDKMYWYQQDPGMELHLIHYSYGVNSTEKGDLSSESTVSRIRTEHFPLTLESARPSHTSQYLCASSEFRRQDNEQFFGPGTRLTVL.

The chain couples TRBV6-1 to TRBJ1-5; D perhaps matches TRBD1 (5 bases). From germline, CDR1 is MNHNS and CDR2 SASEGT. Trimming removed 1 base at V and 2 bases at J, with 9 bases between. The length of the CDR3 is 15 residues. CDR3 amino acids: CASSEGVGGNQPQHF. CDR3 sequence (DNA): TGTGCCAGCAGTGAAGGGGTAGGGGGCAATCAGCCCCAGCATTTT.

The V gene is TRBV9, the J gene TRBJ1-1; the match to TRBD1 covers 9 bases. Looked up from germline, CDR1 is SGDLS and CDR2 is YYNGEE. Unmatched junction bases numbered 3, after V lost 4 bases and J lost 5 bases. This CDR3 spans 13 amino acids. The CDR3 reads CASSSGTGTEAFF. DNA for the CDR3: TGTGCCAGCAGCTCCGGGACAGGGACTGAAGCTTTCTTT.

The rearrangement uses TRBV4-1 and TRBJ2-6; 10 positions match TRBD1. V was clipped by 4 bases and J by 0 bases; unmatched bases: 6. The CDR3 spans 18 residues. Germline loops: CDR1 MGHRA, CDR2 YSYEKL. CDR3 nucleotides: TGCGCCAGCAGCCCCTGGACAGGGGGAAGCTCTGGGGCCAACGTCCTGACTTTC. The encoded protein is CASSPWTGGSSGANVLTF.

This clone has just one count. J is TRBJ2-3 and V is TRBV27; D is undetermined. Germline V gives CDR1 MNHEY, CDR2 SMNVEV (reference sequence). This CDR3 is built from 13 residues. V lost 5 bases to trimming and J lost 0 bases, with 6 bases between them. CDR3 nucleotides: TGTGCCAGCAGTGATCCTAGCACAGATACGCAGTATTTT. Amino acids: CASSDPSTDTQYF.

This sequence joins TRBV6-1 and TRBJ2-3; 8 nucleotides agree with TRBD2. The V and J ends lost 0 bases and 4 bases, in that order; junction bases with no gene match: 3. This CDR3 region has 15 residues. In germline, CDR1 is MNHNS, CDR2 SASEGT. Written as DNA, the CDR3 is TGTGCCAGCAGTGAAGCTAGCGGGACCTCAGATACGCAGTATTTT. It yields the protein CASSEASGTSDTQYF.